The next 10 T cell receptor beta chains were all read from a single sample in a study of blood T cell repertoires in COVID-19. Using immunoSEQ multiplex PCR, the repertoire was profiled, and TCRdb retains in-frame clones only, with some absent. Here the sample spans about 210,000 clones, 81% being singletons. Sequences were obtained from PBMCs or T cells enriched from blood (not recorded which). Receptor source: a man aged 35 to 55 who had recovered from COVID-19.

This chain connects TRBV5-8 to TRBJ2-2; weak D call: TRBD2 (6 bases). Germline-derived CDR1 and CDR2 are SGHTS and YDEGEE. Trimming stripped 3 bases from V and 1 base from J, with 10 bases between. The CDR3 has 15 amino acids. CDR3 protein: CASSSGDLNTGELFF. In nucleotides, the CDR3 is TGTGCCAGCAGCTCGGGGGACCTGAACACCGGGGAGCTGTTTTTT.

This clone was seen repeatedly, ten times or more. The CDR3 DNA reads as TGCGCCAGCAGCTCTAGAGTCTCCGATGAGCAGTTCTTC. Protein sequence: CASSSRVSDEQFF. V usage is TRBV4-1 and J usage is TRBJ2-1; D unclear. Trimming removed 5 bases at V and 8 bases at J, with 13 bases between. Per the germline V gene, CDR1 is MGHRA and CDR2 is YSYEKL. This CDR3 has 13 amino acids.

The gene calls are TRBV18 and TRBJ1-3; 7 bases are shared with TRBD1. Germline V gene lookup returns CDR1 KGHSH and CDR2 LQKENI. The CDR3 is 16 amino acids. The J segment lost 0 bases and the V segment lost 0 bases, leaving 2 bases of the junction unmatched. The CDR3 spells CASSPPGTVSGNTIYF. The CDR3 DNA is TGTGCCAGCTCACCACCTGGGACAGTCTCTGGAAACACCATATATTTT. Drawing the rest from reference TRBV18 and TRBJ1-3, the complete variable domain is NAGVMQNPRHLVRRRGQEARLRCSPMKGHSHVYWYRQLPEEGLKFMVYLQKENIIDESGMPKERFSAEFPKEGPSILRIQQVVRGDSAAYFCASSPPGTVSGNTIYFGEGSWLTVV.

This chain joins TRBV12-3 or TRBV12-4 and TRBJ1-1; D ambiguous. Trimming pared 3 bases from V and 6 bases from J, leaving 11 bases between. CDR3 length: 13 residues. The chain's CDR3 is CASSLTSNAEAFF. CDR3 in DNA: TGTGCCAGCAGTTTGACATCTAATGCTGAAGCTTTCTTT.

The V and J genes are TRBV30 and TRBJ2-2, with D tentatively TRBD2 (5 bases). V lost 0 bases, J lost 2 bases, and 10 bases lay in between. In germline, CDR1 is GTSNPN, CDR2 SVGIG (reference sequence). This CDR3 comprises 15 residues. The CDR3 region has the DNA TGTGCCTGGAGTGTAAGCGGACTCAACACCGGGGAGCTGTTTTTT. It is translated as CAWSVSGLNTGELFF.

This chain joins TRBV4-1 and TRBJ2-3; D perhaps matches TRBD1 (5 bases). The V and J ends lost 5 bases and 6 bases respectively, with 12 bases between them. Germline lookup yields CDR1 MGHRA and CDR2 YSYEKL. CDR3 size: 13 residues. The CDR3 reads CASSISPGDTQYF. The CDR3 DNA sequence: TGCGCCAGCAGCATTTCTCCAGGGGATACGCAGTATTTT.

The V call is TRBV7-2, the J call TRBJ2-1, with 7 bases aligning to TRBD2. The V gene end was trimmed by 2 bases and the J gene end by 3 bases; junction bases not matched to a gene: 4. Germline CDR1 and CDR2: SGHTA and FQGNSA. The CDR3 extends over 15 amino acids. CDR3 sequence: CASSLHRTSYNEQFF. The CDR3 nucleotides are TGTGCCAGCAGCTTACATCGGACTAGCTACAATGAGCAGTTCTTC. The variable domain in full, completed from reference TRBV7-2 and TRBJ2-1, reads GAGVSQSPSNKVTEKGKDVELRCDPISGHTALYWYRQSLGQGLEFLIYFQGNSAPDKSGLPSDRFSAERTGGSVSTLTIQRTQQEDSAVYLCASSLHRTSYNEQFFGPGTRLTVL.

The V gene is TRBV5-8, the J gene TRBJ1-2; TRBD1 agrees at 12 bases. The CDR3 totals 15 residues. The junction had 5 bases not matched to a gene; V was cut back by 0 bases and J by 8 bases. Germline V gene lookup returns CDR1 SGHTS and CDR2 YDEGEE. CDR3 sequence reads: CASSLGDRGQRGYTF. CDR3 DNA: TGTGCCAGCAGCTTGGGGGACAGGGGGCAACGGGGCTACACCTTC.

The table lists this clone with a count of one. The gene calls are TRBV11-2 and TRBJ2-7; D call uncertain. This CDR3 region has 14 residues. CDR1 is SGHAT, CDR2 FQNNGV, per germline. With 1 base removed from V and 6 bases from J, the gap between germline ends came to 13 bases. CDR3 DNA sequence: TGTGCCAGCAGCTTAGCCCTCTCTAACGGCGAGCAGTACTTC. Protein product: CASSLALSNGEQYF.

CDR3 amino acids: CASTRGGTQYF. The DNA for the CDR3 is TGTGCCAGCACCCGGGGGGGGACCCAGTACTTC. The chain links TRBV7-2 to TRBJ2-5; 8 bases line up with TRBD2. The V gene end was trimmed by 7 bases and the J gene end by 7 bases; junction bases not matched to a gene: 2. Germline assignment: CDR1 SGHTA and CDR2 FQGNSA. This CDR3 has 11 amino acids.